These 26 T cell receptor beta chains share one sample of origin, sequenced in a study of blood T cell repertoires in COVID-19. Only in-frame clones appear in the TCRdb table, and some are missing; sequencing was by immunoSEQ multiplex PCR. The sample has approximately 290,000 clones, approximately 85% seen once. Specimen: PBMCs or T cells enriched from blood (not recorded which). All receptors derive from a woman aged 25-40 years who had recovered from COVID-19.

CDR3 residues: CASSTQNQPQHF. CDR3 nucleotide sequence: TGTGCCAGTAGTACACAGAATCAGCCCCAGCATTTT. The rearrangement joins TRBV19 to TRBJ1-5; the D is unclear. Germline CDR1 is LNHDA and CDR2 is SQIVND (reference sequence). The length of the CDR3 is 12 residues. The V gene lost 4 bases and the J gene lost 4 bases, with 5 bases spanning the gap. Filled out from reference TRBV19 and TRBJ1-5, the complete variable domain reads DGGITQSPKYLFRKEGQNVTLSCEQNLNHDAMYWYRQDPGQGLRLIYYSQIVNDFQKGDIAEGYSVSREKKESFPLTVTSAQKNPTAFYLCASSTQNQPQHFGDGTRLSIL.

The chain recombines TRBV27 with TRBJ2-7; weak D call: TRBD1 (6 bases). Germline V lookup: CDR1 MNHEY, CDR2 SMNVEV (reference sequence). Trimming shortened V by 0 bases and J by 4 bases, and 16 bases separated the two germline ends. The CDR3 has 16 residues. The CDR3 nucleotides are TGTGCCAGCAGTTTATCTCACAGGGTAGGCTTTTACGAGCAGTACTTC. Its translation: CASSLSHRVGFYEQYF.

The V and J genes are TRBV11-2 and TRBJ2-1; 7 nucleotides align to TRBD2. The J segment lost 10 bases and the V segment lost 6 bases, leaving 27 bases of the junction unmatched. The CDR3 covers 19 residues. Germline CDR1 reads SGHAT; CDR2 reads FQNNGV. The CDR3, as DNA: TGTGCCAGCAGGGGTTTTGGGGGAGTTGGACTAGTCCCCAACAGGGAGCAGTTCTTC. This codes for CASRGFGGVGLVPNREQFF. Variable domain in full (rest from reference TRBV11-2 and TRBJ2-1): EAGVAQSPRYKIIEKRQSVAFWCNPISGHATLYWYQQILGQGPKLLIQFQNNGVVDDSQLPKDRFSAERLKGVDSTLKIQPAKLEDSAVYLCASRGFGGVGLVPNREQFFGPGTRLTVL.

This clone appeared a few times. The chain carries TRBV5-1 and TRBJ2-1, with a possible D match to TRBD2 (5 bases). Deletions cut 4 bases from V and 2 bases from J, with 13 bases between. This CDR3 contains 15 residues. Germline CDR1 reads SGHRS; CDR2 reads YFSETQ. CDR3 loop: CASSEEGMAYNEQFF. In DNA, the CDR3 is TGCGCCAGCAGCGAAGAGGGAATGGCCTACAATGAGCAGTTCTTC.

The genes are TRBV18 and TRBJ1-2, with 8 bases identical to TRBD1. The CDR3 runs 15 residues. V gave up 2 bases and J gave up 4 bases; unmatched junction bases: 6. CDR1 KGHSH and CDR2 LQKENI come from the germline V gene. CDR3 in DNA: TGTGCCAGCTCACCAAGTTCGACAGGGGCCTATGGCTACACCTTC. The encoded protein is CASSPSSTGAYGYTF. Using reference TRBV18 and TRBJ1-2 for the parts outside the CDR3, the full variable domain is NAGVMQNPRHLVRRRGQEARLRCSPMKGHSHVYWYRQLPEEGLKFMVYLQKENIIDESGMPKERFSAEFPKEGPSILRIQQVVRGDSAAYFCASSPSSTGAYGYTFGSGTRLTVV.

The CDR3 is CASSLSRTDTQYF. In DNA form, the CDR3 reads TGTGCCAGCAGTTTATCGAGGACAGATACGCAGTATTTT. The V gene is TRBV27, the J gene TRBJ2-3; D gene ambiguous. The CDR3 totals 13 residues. V was shortened by 0 bases and J by 3 bases, with 4 bases between the two germline ends. Germline CDR1 MNHEY, CDR2 SMNVEV (reference sequence).

As regards this clone: Different DNA sequences within this sample yield the same CDR3. CDR3 amino acids: CAWSRGTVNTEAFF. CDR3 DNA sequence: TGTGCCTGGAGTAGAGGGACAGTGAACACTGAAGCTTTCTTT. The chain recombines TRBV30 with TRBJ1-1, with 7 bases identical to TRBD1. Losses at the gene ends were 2 bases for V and 0 bases for J; bases not matched to a gene: 3. Germline-derived CDR1 and CDR2 are GTSNPN and SVGIG (reference sequence). The CDR3 contains 14 residues.

The chain uses TRBV30 and TRBJ2-1; tentative D call: TRBD1 (6 bases). Trimming left V 1 base short and J 6 bases short, with 16 bases between. The CDR3 sequence is 15 residues long. Germline-derived CDR1 and CDR2 are GTSNPN and SVGIG (reference sequence). The CDR3 DNA reads TGTGCCTGGAGTGGACAGGTCCCCATGCTCAATGAGCAGTTCTTC. It codes for CAWSGQVPMLNEQFF.

This clone showed up many times. V usage is TRBV27 and J usage is TRBJ2-7; the match to TRBD1 covers 7 bases. The CDR3 consists of 15 residues. Germline-derived CDR1 and CDR2 are MNHEY and SMNVEV (reference sequence). J was trimmed by 3 bases and V by 2 bases; bases with no gene match: 7. The CDR3 DNA reads TGTGCCAGCAGTTTAGAGGGGGCGGTCGGCTACGAGCAGTACTTC. Its translation: CASSLEGAVGYEQYF.

This chain connects TRBV30 to TRBJ2-7, with TRBD1 matching 9 bases. From germline, CDR1 is GTSNPN and CDR2 SVGIG (reference sequence). The junction had 10 bases not matched to a gene; V was cut back by 7 bases and J by 6 bases. This CDR3 spans 13 amino acids. The CDR3, as DNA: TGTGCCTTCGGAGCGGGGACAGGGACCGAGCAGTACTTC. Amino acid sequence: CAFGAGTGTEQYF.

The chain joins TRBV27 to TRBJ2-2; TRBD2 agrees at 8 bases. The CDR3 runs to 14 residues. Trimming removed 7 bases from V and 5 bases from J; junction bases left unmatched: 6. Germline V gene data show CDR1 as MNHEY and CDR2 as SMNVEV (reference sequence). DNA of the CDR3: TGTGCCAGCACGGGGGGGCTGGGGACCGGGGAGCTGTTTTTT. This sequence encodes CASTGGLGTGELFF.

J is TRBJ2-5 and V is TRBV9, with a possible D match to TRBD1 (5 bases). Trimming took off 6 bases at V and 1 base at J, with 16 bases between the two ends. There are 15 residues in the CDR3. Germline-derived CDR1 and CDR2 are SGDLS and YYNGEE. As DNA, the CDR3 is TGTGCCAGCACCTCGTATTCTGGGGCCCAAGAGACCCAGTACTTC. Translation gives CASTSYSGAQETQYF.

The V and J genes are TRBV7-6 and TRBJ1-1; 11 nucleotides line up with TRBD1. CDR1 is SGHVS, CDR2 FNYEAQ, per germline. V shed 1 base and J 4 bases; nucleotides not matched to a gene: 2. The length of the CDR3 is 15 residues. In DNA, the CDR3 is TGTGCCAGCAGCTTAGGGGGGACAGGGGGCACTGAAGCTTTCTTT. Protein product: CASSLGGTGGTEAFF.

The chain combines TRBV9 with TRBJ1-1; 7 nucleotides line up with TRBD1. Trimming took 9 bases from V and 4 from J; bases not matched to a gene: 9. This CDR3 spans 13 amino acids. Germline V gives CDR1 SGDLS, CDR2 YYNGEE. DNA of the CDR3: TGTGCCACTTCGACAGGGTTATTCACTGAAGCTTTCTTT. This translates into CATSTGLFTEAFF.

The rearrangement joins TRBV5-1 to TRBJ2-2, with no clear D. The CDR3 sequence is 13 residues long. With 7 bases removed from V and 4 bases from J, the gap between germline ends came to 11 bases. CDR1 SGHRS and CDR2 YFSETQ come from the germline V gene. CDR3: CASGLSSTGELFF. The CDR3 DNA sequence: TGCGCCAGCGGCCTTTCCTCCACCGGGGAGCTGTTTTTT.

This clone has a handful of counts. The V and J genes are TRBV6-5 and TRBJ2-3; 7 nucleotides match TRBD1. J was trimmed by 1 base and V by 2 bases; bases with no gene match: 0. From germline, CDR1 is MNHEY and CDR2 SVGAGI. This CDR3 has 14 amino acids. In DNA form, the CDR3 reads TGTGCCAGCAGTTACGGGACAGGCACAGATACGCAGTATTTT. Protein sequence: CASSYGTGTDTQYF.

The chain combines TRBV6-5 with TRBJ2-2, with 7 bases lining up with TRBD2. CDR1 MNHEY and CDR2 SVGAGI come from the germline V gene. J lost 1 base, V lost 8 bases, and 7 bases had no gene match. The CDR3 is 15 residues long. The CDR3 spells CASGGGLLNTGELFF. In DNA form, the CDR3 reads TGTGCCAGCGGGGGGGGACTTCTGAACACCGGGGAGCTGTTTTTT.

V is TRBV27 and J is TRBJ2-7, with 7 bases that match TRBD2. Germline V gene lookup returns CDR1 MNHEY and CDR2 SMNVEV (reference sequence). This CDR3 has 14 residues. The ends lost 5 bases at V and 1 base at J; junction bases unmatched: 5. CDR3 sequence: CASSVGGGSYEQYF. CDR3 bases: TGTGCCAGCAGTGTTGGGGGGGGGTCCTACGAGCAGTACTTC.

The chain has TRBV28 and TRBJ2-7, with 9 bases lining up with TRBD1. J lost 4 bases, V lost 5 bases, and 3 bases had no gene match. CDR1 and CDR2 (germline): MDHEN, SYDVKM. The CDR3 runs to 13 residues. This CDR3 is CASSPGQGYEQYF. DNA for the CDR3: TGTGCCAGCAGTCCGGGACAGGGATACGAGCAGTACTTC. Together with reference TRBV28 and TRBJ2-7, the CDR3 gives the full variable domain: DVKVTQSSRYLVKRTGEKVFLECVQDMDHENMFWYRQDPGLGLRLIYFSYDVKMKEKGDIPEGYSVSREKKERFSLILESASTNQTSMYLCASSPGQGYEQYFGPGTRLTVT.

The rearrangement joins TRBV7-3 to TRBJ1-1; D gene uncertain. The CDR3 runs 14 residues. CDR1 is SGHTA, CDR2 FQGTGA, per germline. V lost 1 base, J lost 2 bases, and 8 bases lay in between. CDR3 DNA: TGTGCCAGCAGCTTAATCGGTGCTAACACTGAAGCTTTCTTT. Its translation: CASSLIGANTEAFF. Filled out from reference TRBV7-3 and TRBJ1-1, the complete variable domain reads GAGVSQTPSNKVTEKGKYVELRCDPISGHTALYWYRQSLGQGPEFLIYFQGTGAADDSGLPNDRFFAVRPEGSVSTLKIQRTERGDSAVYLCASSLIGANTEAFFGQGTRLTVV.

The V gene is TRBV30, the J gene TRBJ2-5; D is possibly TRBD2 (6 bases). Germline CDR1 is GTSNPN and CDR2 is SVGIG (reference sequence). CDR3 length: 13 residues. With 2 bases removed from V and 2 bases from J, the gap between germline ends came to 9 bases. In DNA form, the CDR3 reads TGTGCCTGGAGTATGGCGGGACAAGAGACCCAGTACTTC. It specifies CAWSMAGQETQYF. The complete variable domain, with remaining parts taken from reference TRBV30 and TRBJ2-5, reads SQTIHQWPATLVQPVGSPLSLECTVEGTSNPNLYWYRQAAGRGLQLLFYSVGIGQISSEVPQNLSASRPQDRQFILSSKKLLLSDSGFYLCAWSMAGQETQYFGPGTRLLVL.

V is TRBV7-2 and J is TRBJ2-7, with 9 bases lining up with TRBD1. The V gene's germline CDR1 is SGHTA and CDR2 FQGNSA. J lost 6 bases, V lost 5 bases, and 5 bases had no gene match. The CDR3 has 13 amino acids. As DNA, the CDR3 is TGTGCCAGCAGCCCCCGACAGGGGGGCGAGCAGTACTTC. It encodes CASSPRQGGEQYF.

This clone appeared a few times. The CDR3 sequence is CATSDLQTGGRVTQYF. In DNA form, the CDR3 reads TGTGCCACCAGTGATTTGCAGACAGGGGGGAGGGTTACGCAGTATTTT. The rearrangement joins TRBV24-1 to TRBJ2-3, with TRBD1 identical over 9 bases. Germline V CDR1 and CDR2: KGHDR, SFDVKD. V was clipped by 0 bases and J by 8 bases; unmatched bases: 8. This CDR3 is built from 16 residues.

The chain combines TRBV19 with TRBJ2-1, with D perhaps TRBD1 (5 bases). CDR1 is LNHDA, CDR2 SQIVND, per germline (reference sequence). The CDR3 loop spans 16 amino acids. Trimming took 0 bases from V and 0 from J, leaving 9 bases between them. The CDR3, as DNA: TGTGCCAGTAGTATAGAGACAGTATACTCCTACAATGAGCAGTTCTTC. Translation: CASSIETVYSYNEQFF. Combining the CDR3 with reference TRBV19 and TRBJ2-1 gives the whole variable domain DGGITQSPKYLFRKEGQNVTLSCEQNLNHDAMYWYRQDPGQGLRLIYYSQIVNDFQKGDIAEGYSVSREKKESFPLTVTSAQKNPTAFYLCASSIETVYSYNEQFFGPGTRLTVL.

This chain connects TRBV19 to TRBJ2-1; tentative D call: TRBD2 (5 bases). Germline CDR1 LNHDA, CDR2 SQIVND (reference sequence). V lost 5 bases and J 0 bases, leaving 11 bases between the germline ends. The CDR3 sequence is 15 residues long. The CDR3 nucleotides are TGTGCCAGTAGTCTCCGGGAAACCTCCTACAATGAGCAGTTCTTC. Residues: CASSLRETSYNEQFF. Full variable domain (missing parts from reference TRBV19 and TRBJ2-1): DGGITQSPKYLFRKEGQNVTLSCEQNLNHDAMYWYRQDPGQGLRLIYYSQIVNDFQKGDIAEGYSVSREKKESFPLTVTSAQKNPTAFYLCASSLRETSYNEQFFGPGTRLTVL.

The chain links TRBV10-2 to TRBJ1-2, with TRBD1 matching over 7 bases. CDR1 is WSHSY and CDR2 is SAAADI in the germline V gene. The CDR3 contains 14 residues. With 5 bases clipped from V and 5 bases from J, the junction kept 8 bases outside the gene matches. The CDR3 DNA reads as TGCGCCAGCAGTACGGGACAGTGGGTTTATGGCTACACCTTC. Residues: CASSTGQWVYGYTF.